Sequencing of this T cell receptor (beta chain) was carried out in a study of blood T cells in healthy people across ages. Study at large: About one barcoded beta molecule per two T cells was captured by template switching.

Using a J-beta primer mix together with a sample-barcoded 5' primer, a second PCR was run for about 6 to 11 cycles. Each of the cDNA molecules was tagged by a template-switch adaptor with 12 random nucleotides. MiXCR, run by TCRdb on the 5' RACE reads, gives a single entry per CDR3 protein. The sample includes about 2 million distinct CDR3 sequences, around half seen only once; the top ten take about 2.1%. The V end was cut by 3 bases, the J end by 6 bases, with 19 bases between. This CDR3 is 16 amino acids long. The germline V gene has CDR1 SGHRS and CDR2 YFSETQ. Each donor supplied 7.5 to 10 milliliters of peripheral blood.

Sample: blood. The V and J genes are TRBV5-1 and TRBJ1-5; no definite D call. This TCR was recovered from a woman between 35 and 50 years old in good health. The CDR3 DNA sequence: TGCGCCAGCAGCTCCGCCGCCATGTTCGATAGTCAGCCCCAGCATTTT. Translated, it gives CASSSAAMFDSQPQHF. The variable domain in full, completed from reference TRBV5-1 and TRBJ1-5, reads KAGVTQTPRYLIKTRGQQVTLSCSPISGHRSVSWYQQTPGQGLQFLFEYFSETQRNKGNFPGRFSGRQFSNSRSEMNVSTLELGDSALYLCASSSAAMFDSQPQHFGDGTRLSIL.